The clone carrying this T cell receptor beta chain has a count of ten or more. This sample was taken from a study of T cell repertoires in cytomegalovirus infection. Overall study: Indicated by public TCR beta signatures were CMV infection and matching HLA type.

TCRdb called the reads again in MiXCR, with one record for every CDR3 protein. The data show 150,000 to 160,000 distinct CDR3 sequences, roughly a quarter seen once. The CDR3 length is 11 residues. The V gene lost 0 bases and the J gene lost 9 bases, with 5 bases spanning the gap. Germline CDR1 and CDR2: SGHTA and FQGNSA. Sequences were obtained from PBMCs. This clonotype was sampled from a human donor in good health (CMV status not recorded). Some clones in this sample may be carry-over from other donors' samples. The chain carries TRBV7-2 and TRBJ1-1; D unclear. CDR3 sequence reads: CASSLAQKAFF. CDR3 DNA sequence: TGTGCCAGCAGCTTAGCGCAGAAAGCTTTCTTT.